Shown below are 10 T cell receptor beta chains from a single sample sequenced in a study of OX40 agonist ivuxolimab in advanced cancers. Assay: immunoSEQ multiplex PCR; the TCRdb copy retains only in-frame clones and omits some. In the table there are about 58,000 clones, around 84% of which are singletons. This sample comprised CD4+ or CD8+ T cells sorted from blood, obtained in a trial of the OX40 agonist ivuxolimab. The source is an adult with an advanced solid tumor such as melanoma, head and neck, liver or kidney cancer.

This chain connects TRBV19 to TRBJ2-7, with D possibly being TRBD1 (5 bases). Germline-derived CDR1 and CDR2 are LNHDA and SQIVND (reference sequence). The CDR3 is made up of 14 amino acids. Trimming left V 4 bases short and J 1 base short, with 11 bases between. DNA for the CDR3: TGTGCCAGTAGTACAGATCACAGGTCCTACGAGCAGTACTTC. Translation gives CASSTDHRSYEQYF.

This clone was observed once. This chain connects TRBV7-8 to TRBJ1-5; D remains unclear. The germline V gene encodes CDR1 SGHVS and CDR2 FQNEAQ. V dropped 1 base and J dropped 5 bases, with 15 bases sitting between them. CDR3 size: 16 residues. The CDR3 DNA is TGTGCCAGCAGCTTAGTCTCATGGACTTTAGATCAGCCCCAGCATTTT. It specifies CASSLVSWTLDQPQHF. The whole variable domain, remainder taken from reference TRBV7-8 and TRBJ1-5, is GAGVSQSPRYKVAKRGQDVALRCDPISGHVSLFWYQQALGQGPEFLTYFQNEAQLDKSGLPSDRFFAERPEGSVSTLKIQRTQQEDSAVYLCASSLVSWTLDQPQHFGDGTRLSIL.

V and J are TRBV4-2 and TRBJ2-2, with D possibly TRBD2 on 7 matching bases. Between the trimmed V and J ends, which lost 3 bases and 4 bases, there was a span of 27 bases. The germline V gene has CDR1 LGHNA and CDR2 YNFKEQ. This CDR3 region has 20 residues. The DNA of the CDR3 is TGTGCCAGCAGCCATACCCAAGGGCGTAGGGCGGGGGCCTTCACCGGGGAGCTGTTTTTT. Residues: CASSHTQGRRAGAFTGELFF.

V usage is TRBV7-9 and J usage is TRBJ1-4; 7 bases are a match to TRBD1. This CDR3 comprises 16 residues. Germline CDR1 and CDR2: SEHNR and FQNEAQ (reference sequence). The junction had 10 bases not matched to a gene; V was cut back by 4 bases and J by 5 bases. The DNA for the CDR3 is TGTGCCAGCAGCTCTCCCCAACAGGGGTGGAATGAAAAACTGTTTTTT. Its protein product is CASSSPQQGWNEKLFF.

The V call is TRBV18, the J call TRBJ2-2; no reliable D call. The CDR3 sequence is 13 residues long. In germline, CDR1 is KGHSH, CDR2 LQKENI. V was cut by 3 bases and J by 6 bases, with 8 bases left in between. CDR3 in amino acids: CASSPFKSGELFF. In nucleotides, the CDR3 is TGTGCCAGCTCACCTTTCAAGTCCGGGGAGCTGTTTTTT.

The chain has TRBV18 and TRBJ1-2; maybe TRBD1 (5 bases). CDR3 length: 13 residues. Germline V gene lookup returns CDR1 KGHSH and CDR2 LQKENI. The germline V and J ends were trimmed by 4 bases and 4 bases, with 10 bases remaining between them. The CDR3 reads CASSQTTVYGYTF. The CDR3 nucleotides are TGTGCCAGCTCACAAACGACAGTCTATGGCTACACCTTC.

This clone has more than one count but fewer than ten. This rearrangement joins TRBV18 to TRBJ2-7; D is ambiguous. The CDR3 consists of 14 residues. Germline assignment: CDR1 KGHSH and CDR2 LQKENI. Deletions cut 3 bases from V and 2 bases from J, with 11 bases between. CDR3 nucleotide sequence: TGTGCCAGCTCACCGAGGTCAGGAGCCTACGAGCAGTACTTC. Its translation is CASSPRSGAYEQYF.

The CDR3 region is CASSFGPGGATNTGELFF. As DNA, the CDR3 is TGTGCCAGCAGCTTCGGGCCCGGCGGGGCTACGAACACCGGGGAGCTGTTTTTT. The chain recombines TRBV7-2 with TRBJ2-2, with D perhaps TRBD2 (6 bases). CDR3 length: 18 residues. Germline CDR1 reads SGHTA; CDR2 reads FQGNSA. The V end was cut by 3 bases, the J end by 0 bases, with 17 bases between.

This clone showed up just once. This rearrangement joins TRBV13 to TRBJ1-2; D possibly corresponds to TRBD1 (5 bases). V was cut by 5 bases and J by 3 bases, with 13 bases left in between. The CDR3 runs to 14 residues. Germline V gene lookup returns CDR1 PRHDT and CDR2 FYEKMQ (reference sequence). CDR3 sequence (DNA): TGTGCCAGCAGCCTCCCAGGGCGACACTATGGCTACACCTTC. It encodes CASSLPGRHYGYTF.

V and J are TRBV9 and TRBJ1-2; D may be TRBD1 (6 bases). The germline V and J ends were trimmed by 4 bases and 4 bases, with 14 bases remaining between them. The CDR3 consists of 14 residues. Germline CDR1 is SGDLS and CDR2 is YYNGEE. The CDR3 loop is CASSPGTYGYGYTF. DNA for the CDR3: TGTGCCAGCAGCCCCGGGACATATGGCTATGGCTACACCTTC.